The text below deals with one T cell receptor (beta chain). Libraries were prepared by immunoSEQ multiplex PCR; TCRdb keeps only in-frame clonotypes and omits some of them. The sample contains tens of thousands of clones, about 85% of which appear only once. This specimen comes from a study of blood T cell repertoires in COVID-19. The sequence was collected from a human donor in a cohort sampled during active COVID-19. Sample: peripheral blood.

CDR3 nucleotide sequence: TGTGCCTGGACGCCAGGAGGAAACACCATATATTTT. This encodes CAWTPGGNTIYF. The chain has TRBV30 and TRBJ1-3; no reliable D call. The CDR3 is 12 residues long. CDR1 and CDR2 from the germline V gene are GTSNPN and SVGIG (reference sequence). Trimming left V 4 bases short and J 4 bases short, with 8 bases between.